This is a list of T cell receptor beta chains from one sample in a study of graft-versus-host responses after intestinal transplantation. TCRdb's copy holds only in-frame clones and misses some; the assay was immunoSEQ multiplex PCR. This sample has about 89,000 clones, with roughly 92% found just once. No antigen is known for these receptors. The sample here was unstimulated CD4+ T cells sorted from spleen or lymph node cells, taken before intestinal transplant. These receptor sequences come from a human donor who received an intestinal transplant. Both conserved end residues are part of each CDR3. The size of a clone is reported for some rows only, either as once, few or many, or as a class for expanded clones.

size: .
V: TRBV28
CDR3: CASSLRYDNSPLHF

size: .
V: TRBV5-1
CDR3: CASSLADLANEKLFF

size: .
V: TRBV4-1
CDR3: CASSQEITGFRRRYEQYF

size: .
V: TRBV9
CDR3: CASSVDSSSYEQYF

size: .
V: TRBV18
CDR3: CASSPGAGRKRNTIYF

size: .
V: TRBV25-1
CDR3: CASSEWGQHGYTF

size: .
V: TRBV2
CDR3: CASSFGTSRNQPQHF

size: .
V: TRBV10-3
CDR3: CAIRADLYEQYF

size: few
V: TRBV5-1
CDR3: CASSLAPTTSYNEQFF

size: .
V: TRBV30
CDR3: CAWSYLSGTDTQYF

size: .
V: TRBV28
CDR3: CASLPLTSGRVDEQFF

size: .
V: TRBV30
CDR3: CAWRGLWYTEAFF

size: .
V: TRBV20-1
CDR3: CSAVSSYEQYF

size: .
V: TRBV6-1
CDR3: CASSAGYYGYTF

size: once
V: TRBV7-8
CDR3: CASSLPTGWRSPLHF

size: .
V: TRBV28
CDR3: CASSLFDRGVNEKLFF

size: .
V: TRBV28
CDR3: CASSLDGTGRPNEQFF

size: .
V: TRBV6-1
CDR3: CASSERGTRRVNYGYTF

size: .
V: TRBV7-9
CDR3: CASSLARTNTEAFF

size: .
V: TRBV27
CDR3: CASGLGGTVSSYEQYF

size: .
V: TRBV13
CDR3: CASSLARTSGRYEQYF

size: .
V: TRBV5-1
CDR3: CASSEDRLVLEQYF

size: .
V: TRBV5-1
CDR3: CASSVTGISYEQYF

size: .
V: TRBV6-1
CDR3: CATKGITEAFF

size: .
V: TRBV4-1
CDR3: CASSPPLGTGHYEQYF

size: .
V: TRBV5-1
CDR3: CASSLEREGFYNEQFF

size: .
V: TRBV10-2
CDR3: CASSVGTRSNQPQHF

size: .
V: TRBV6-5
CDR3: CASSYGQGMNTEAFF

size: once
V: TRBV2
CDR3: CASSVGEGGEQYF

size: .
V: TRBV7-9
CDR3: CASSLRGSPAKMNTEAFF

size: .
V: TRBV28
CDR3: CASSSGGSSGNTIYF

size: once
V: TRBV30
CDR3: CAWTSGWGRELFF

size: once
V: TRBV7-8
CDR3: CASSSPGTTEADTQYF

size: .
V: TRBV4-2
CDR3: CASSVATSMTDTQYF

size: .
V: TRBV5-6
CDR3: CASSLEGHQLNSYNSPLHF

size: .
V: TRBV18
CDR3: CASSQTGNGYTF

size: .
V: TRBV7-9
CDR3: CASSLQTGPYNEQFF

size: .
V: TRBV7-6
CDR3: CASSPRGRQETQYF

size: .
V: TRBV5-4
CDR3: CASNANIPGKTYGYTF

size: .
V: TRBV7-2
CDR3: CASSPVATLAGGINEQFF

size: .
V: TRBV9
CDR3: CASSVAGQGASNYGYTF

size: .
V: TRBV6-1
CDR3: CASSEMTITDTQYF

size: .
V: TRBV5-1
CDR3: CASSKGIVITDTQYF

size: .
V: TRBV30
CDR3: CASSSAATNEKLFF

size: .
V: TRBV25-1
CDR3: CASSQTGVYLKWEQYF

size: .
V: TRBV5-1
CDR3: CASSEGGYEQYF

size: once
V: TRBV21-1
CDR3: CASSKVQNSYEQYF

size: .
V: TRBV7-9
CDR3: CASSLSDSYNSPLHF

size: .
V: TRBV6-6
CDR3: CASPEPGQGTDTQYF

size: .
V: TRBV27
CDR3: CASRPRLAEKAYEQYF

size: .
V: TRBV6-1
CDR3: CASSELTANYGYTF

size: .
V: TRBV28
CDR3: CASSRTRSYNEQFF

size: .
V: TRBV4-2
CDR3: CASSQDLISREGDYEQYF

size: .
V: TRBV27
CDR3: CASSPNTGTGYGYTF

size: .
V: TRBV27
CDR3: CASSLSRGTQPYNEQFF

size: .
V: TRBV7-9
CDR3: CASSRTGRTEAFF

size: .
V: TRBV6-1
CDR3: CASSGTGTGYTF

size: .
V: TRBV19
CDR3: CASSTQGGGDTQYF

size: once
V: TRBV28
CDR3: CASSLGSYEQYF

size: .
V: TRBV19
CDR3: CASTSGGLNTGELFF